This T cell receptor beta chain emerged from a study of control samples from healthy donors and cancer patients. Germline trimming cut 3 bases from V and 9 bases from J; bases unmatched to any gene: 0. There are 11 residues in the CDR3. Germline CDR1 SGHAT, CDR2 FQNNGV. Sequenced by immunoSEQ multiplex PCR; TCRdb stores in-frame clones only, minus some. Here the sample spans around 93,000 clones, about 86% being singletons. Sequencing was performed on blood. This clonotype was sampled from a man aged 25-40 years in good health. The V gene is TRBV11-2, the J gene TRBJ2-3; TRBD2 aligns across 7 bases. The CDR3 loop is CASSFGGTQYF. The CDR3 DNA follows: TGTGCCAGCAGCTTCGGGGGGACGCAGTATTTT.